This T cell receptor (beta chain) was retrieved from a study of blood T cell repertoires in COVID-19. Study-wide context: The United States, Italy and Spain supplied acute and convalescent COVID-19 samples. PBMCs, B-cell-depleted T cells, or T cells provided the cDNA or gDNA that made up the material.

Per the authors' pipeline: Reference gene primer amplification gave nucleated cell count estimates. Method: immunoSEQ multiplex PCR; TCRdb's copy keeps in-frame clones and lacks some. V and J calls and clone size come straight from that table; D and trimming were deduced from the DNA. The table records around 160,000 clones, around four fifths of them present only once. The germline V gene has CDR1 SGHRS and CDR2 YFSETQ. CDR3 length: 15 amino acids. J was trimmed by 1 base and V by 4 bases; bases with no gene match: 5. The TCR sequence derives from a human donor in a cohort sampled during active COVID-19. Sequencing used peripheral blood. V and J are TRBV5-1 and TRBJ1-1; TRBD1 aligns across 9 bases. CDR3 DNA sequence: TGCGCCAGCAGCCACGACAGGGGGGCGAACACTGAAGCTTTCTTT. This gives the protein CASSHDRGANTEAFF.